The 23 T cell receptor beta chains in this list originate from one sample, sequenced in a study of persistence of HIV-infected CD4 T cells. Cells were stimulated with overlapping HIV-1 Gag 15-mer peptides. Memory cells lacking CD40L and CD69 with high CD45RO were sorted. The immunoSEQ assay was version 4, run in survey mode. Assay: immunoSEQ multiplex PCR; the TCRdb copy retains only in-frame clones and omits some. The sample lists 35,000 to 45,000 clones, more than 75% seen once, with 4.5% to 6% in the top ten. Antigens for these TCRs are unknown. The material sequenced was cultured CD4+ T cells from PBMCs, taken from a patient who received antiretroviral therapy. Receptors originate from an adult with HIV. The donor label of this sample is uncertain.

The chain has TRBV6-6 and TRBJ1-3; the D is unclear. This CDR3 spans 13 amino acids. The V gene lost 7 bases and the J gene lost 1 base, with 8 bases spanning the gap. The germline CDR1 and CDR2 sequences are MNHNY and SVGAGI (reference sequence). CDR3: CASMRGSGNTIYF. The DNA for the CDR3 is TGTGCCAGCATGCGGGGATCTGGAAACACCATATATTTT.

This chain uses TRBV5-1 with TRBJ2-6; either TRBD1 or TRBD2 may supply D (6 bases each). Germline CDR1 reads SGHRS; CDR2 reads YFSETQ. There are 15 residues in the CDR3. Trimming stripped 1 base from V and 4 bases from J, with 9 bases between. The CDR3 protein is CASSLRGRGANVLTF. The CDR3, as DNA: TGCGCCAGCAGCTTGCGGGGGCGAGGGGCCAACGTCCTGACTTTC.

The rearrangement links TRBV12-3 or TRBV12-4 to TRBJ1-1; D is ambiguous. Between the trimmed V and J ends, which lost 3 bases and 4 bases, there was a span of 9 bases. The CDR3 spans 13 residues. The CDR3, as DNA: TGTGCCAGCAGTTTTGGGTCTGGCACTGAAGCTTTCTTT. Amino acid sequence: CASSFGSGTEAFF.

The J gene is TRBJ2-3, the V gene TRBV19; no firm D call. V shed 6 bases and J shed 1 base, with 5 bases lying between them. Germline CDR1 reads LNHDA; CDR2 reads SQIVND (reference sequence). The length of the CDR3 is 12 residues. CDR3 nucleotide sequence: TGTGCCAGTAGGGCCCGCACAGATACGCAGTATTTT. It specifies CASRARTDTQYF. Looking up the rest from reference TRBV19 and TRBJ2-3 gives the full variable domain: DGGITQSPKYLFRKEGQNVTLSCEQNLNHDAMYWYRQDPGQGLRLIYYSQIVNDFQKGDIAEGYSVSREKKESFPLTVTSAQKNPTAFYLCASRARTDTQYFGPGTRLTVL.

The CDR3 nucleotides are TGTGCCAGCAGCTTAGGCGGGATCAACACCGGGGAGCTGTTTTTT. This translates into CASSLGGINTGELFF. The V gene is TRBV5-4, the J gene TRBJ2-2; the D gene is possibly TRBD2 (6 bases). There are 15 residues in the CDR3. Germline assignment: CDR1 SGHNT and CDR2 YYREEE (reference sequence). The germline V and J ends were trimmed by 2 bases and 2 bases, with 10 bases remaining between them.

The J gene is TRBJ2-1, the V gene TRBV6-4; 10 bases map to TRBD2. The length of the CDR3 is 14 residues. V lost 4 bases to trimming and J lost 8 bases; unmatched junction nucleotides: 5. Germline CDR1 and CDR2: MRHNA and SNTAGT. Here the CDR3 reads CASSVQRGGYEQFF. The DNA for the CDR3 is TGTGCCAGCAGTGTGCAGCGGGGGGGCTATGAGCAGTTCTTC.

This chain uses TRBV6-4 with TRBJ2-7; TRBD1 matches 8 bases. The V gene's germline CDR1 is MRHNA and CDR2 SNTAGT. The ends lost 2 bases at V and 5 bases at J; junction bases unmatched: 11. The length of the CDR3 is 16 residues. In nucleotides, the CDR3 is TGTGCCAGCAGTGACGACTTCTCAGGGGGCGAACACGAGCAGTACTTC. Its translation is CASSDDFSGGEHEQYF.

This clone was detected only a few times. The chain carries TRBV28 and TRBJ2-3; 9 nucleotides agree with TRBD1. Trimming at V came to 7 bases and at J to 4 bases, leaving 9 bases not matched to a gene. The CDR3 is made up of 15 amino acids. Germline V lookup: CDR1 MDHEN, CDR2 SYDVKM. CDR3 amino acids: CASNPPRQGADTQYF. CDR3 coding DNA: TGTGCCAGCAATCCTCCAAGACAGGGGGCAGATACGCAGTATTTT.

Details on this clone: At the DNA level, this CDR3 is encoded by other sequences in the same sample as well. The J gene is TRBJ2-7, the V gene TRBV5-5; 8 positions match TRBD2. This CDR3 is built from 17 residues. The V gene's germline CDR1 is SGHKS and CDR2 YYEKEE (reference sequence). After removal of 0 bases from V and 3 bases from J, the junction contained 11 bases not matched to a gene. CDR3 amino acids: CASSLGRGIAGLYEQYF. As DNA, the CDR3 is TGTGCCAGCAGCTTGGGGCGGGGGATAGCGGGGCTCTACGAGCAGTACTTC.

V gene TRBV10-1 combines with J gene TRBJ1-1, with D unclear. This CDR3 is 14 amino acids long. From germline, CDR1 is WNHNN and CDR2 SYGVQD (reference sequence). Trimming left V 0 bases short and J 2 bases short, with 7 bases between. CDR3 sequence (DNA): TGCGCCAGCAGTGAGTCTGCGGATAACACTGAAGCTTTCTTT. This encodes CASSESADNTEAFF.

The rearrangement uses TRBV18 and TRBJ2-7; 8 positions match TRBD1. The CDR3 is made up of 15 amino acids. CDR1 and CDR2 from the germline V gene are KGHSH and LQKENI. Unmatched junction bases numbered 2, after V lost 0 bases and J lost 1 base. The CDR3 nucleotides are TGTGCCAGCTCACCACCGAGACAGGGGTCCTACGAGCAGTACTTC. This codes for CASSPPRQGSYEQYF.

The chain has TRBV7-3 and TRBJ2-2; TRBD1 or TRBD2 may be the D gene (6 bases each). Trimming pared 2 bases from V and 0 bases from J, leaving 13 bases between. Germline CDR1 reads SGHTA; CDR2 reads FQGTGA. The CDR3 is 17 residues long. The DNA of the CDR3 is TGTGCCAGCAGCTTACAGGGGAGGTTTGCGAACACCGGGGAGCTGTTTTTT. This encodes CASSLQGRFANTGELFF.

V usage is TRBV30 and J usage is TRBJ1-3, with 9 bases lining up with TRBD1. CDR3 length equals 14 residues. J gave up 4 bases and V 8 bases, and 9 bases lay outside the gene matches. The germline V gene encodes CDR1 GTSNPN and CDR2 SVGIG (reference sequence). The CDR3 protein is CALGQGRAGNTIYF. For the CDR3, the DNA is TGTGCCCTCGGACAGGGGCGCGCGGGAAACACCATATATTTT.

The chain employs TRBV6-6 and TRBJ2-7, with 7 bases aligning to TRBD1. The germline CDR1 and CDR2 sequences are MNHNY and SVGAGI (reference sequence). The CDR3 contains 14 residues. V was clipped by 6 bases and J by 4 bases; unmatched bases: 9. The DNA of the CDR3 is TGTGCCAGCAGAAGAGACAGGGAGACTTACGAGCAGTACTTC. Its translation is CASRRDRETYEQYF.

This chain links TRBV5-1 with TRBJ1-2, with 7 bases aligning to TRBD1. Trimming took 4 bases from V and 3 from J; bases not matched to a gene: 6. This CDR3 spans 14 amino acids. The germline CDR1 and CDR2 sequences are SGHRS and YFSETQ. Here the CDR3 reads CASSRNRGDYGYTF. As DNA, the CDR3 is TGCGCCAGCAGCCGTAACAGGGGAGACTATGGCTACACCTTC.

The CDR3 nucleotides read TGTGCCAGCAGTCCGAGGACAGGGGACCCGAACGGCTACACCTTC. Its protein product is CASSPRTGDPNGYTF. The chain couples TRBV6-5 to TRBJ1-2, with 9 bases lining up with TRBD1. The CDR3 contains 15 residues. The V segment lost 5 bases and the J segment 8 bases; nucleotides outside the gene matches: 12. Germline CDR1 MNHEY, CDR2 SVGAGI.

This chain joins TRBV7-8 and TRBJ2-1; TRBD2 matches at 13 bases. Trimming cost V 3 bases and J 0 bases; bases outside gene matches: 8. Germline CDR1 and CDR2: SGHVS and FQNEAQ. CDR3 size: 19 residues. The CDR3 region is CASSFRLAGGPSSYNEQFF. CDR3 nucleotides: TGTGCCAGCAGCTTCAGACTAGCGGGGGGCCCTAGCTCCTACAATGAGCAGTTCTTC.

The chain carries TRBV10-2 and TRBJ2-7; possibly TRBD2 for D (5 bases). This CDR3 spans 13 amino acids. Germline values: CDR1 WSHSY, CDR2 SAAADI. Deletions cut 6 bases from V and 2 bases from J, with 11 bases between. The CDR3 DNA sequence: TGCGCCAGCAGGAAGGAGGAGACCTACGAGCAGTACTTC. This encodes CASRKEETYEQYF.

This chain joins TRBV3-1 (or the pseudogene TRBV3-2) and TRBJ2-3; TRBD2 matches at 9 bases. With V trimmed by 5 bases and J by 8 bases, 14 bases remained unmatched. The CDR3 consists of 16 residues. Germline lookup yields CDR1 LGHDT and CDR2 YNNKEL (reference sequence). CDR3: CASSLLWRGGGGTQYF. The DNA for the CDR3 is TGTGCCAGCAGCTTGCTCTGGCGGGGGGGCGGTGGTACGCAGTATTTT.

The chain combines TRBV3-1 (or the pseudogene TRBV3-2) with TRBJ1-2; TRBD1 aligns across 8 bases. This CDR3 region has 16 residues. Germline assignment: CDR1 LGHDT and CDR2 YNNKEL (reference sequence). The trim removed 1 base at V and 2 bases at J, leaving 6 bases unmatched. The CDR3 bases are TGTGCCAGCAGCCAAGTGAAGGACAGGGACAACTATGGCTACACCTTC. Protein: CASSQVKDRDNYGYTF.

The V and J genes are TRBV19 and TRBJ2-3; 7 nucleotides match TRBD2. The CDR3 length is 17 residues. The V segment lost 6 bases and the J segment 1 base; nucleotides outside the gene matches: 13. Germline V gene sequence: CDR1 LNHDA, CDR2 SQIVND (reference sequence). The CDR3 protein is CASRPLRGGVGTDTQYF. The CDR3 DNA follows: TGTGCCAGTAGACCCCTACGGGGAGGGGTGGGCACAGATACGCAGTATTTT.

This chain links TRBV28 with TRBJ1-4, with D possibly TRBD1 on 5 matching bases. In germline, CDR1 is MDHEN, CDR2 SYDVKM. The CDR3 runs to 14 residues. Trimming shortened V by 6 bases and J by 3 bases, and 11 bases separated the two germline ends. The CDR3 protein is CASRRGTPNEKLFF. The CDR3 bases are TGTGCCAGCAGGCGCGGGACGCCTAATGAAAAACTGTTTTTT.

The CDR3 DNA reads TGTGCCAGCCTCCCCCGGGGTAGCACAGATACGCAGTATTTT. It yields the protein CASLPRGSTDTQYF. The chain recombines TRBV7-9 with TRBJ2-3, with D perhaps TRBD2 (5 bases). The V gene's germline CDR1 is SEHNR and CDR2 FQNEAQ (reference sequence). Trimming took off 8 bases at V and 0 bases at J, with 12 bases between the two ends. This CDR3 comprises 14 residues.